These T cell receptor beta chains were read from a single sample in a study of blood T cells in healthy people across ages. TCRdb itself ran the 5' RACE reads through MiXCR, one entry per CDR3 protein. The sample contains about 1.8 million distinct CDR3 sequences, about 49% of which appear only once. Sequencing input: blood. These receptor sequences come from a woman aged 40 to 50 in good health. The CDR3 runs from the conserved cysteine through the conserved F or W. D genes are given only for firm matches. A clone size is listed for some rows: how often the clone was seen (once, few, many), or a class if it is expanded.

cdr3_length	j_call	d_call	clone_size	v_call	cdr3_aa	cdr3_nt
14	TRBJ2-7	.	.	TRBV18	CASSPAREEHEQYF	TGTGCCAGCTCACCTGCCAGGGAGGAACACGAGCAGTACTTC
16	TRBJ2-4	TRBD1	.	TRBV5-1	CASSSGTGVSKNIQYF	TGCGCCAGCAGTTCCGGGACAGGGGTATCCAAAAACATTCAGTACTTC
16	TRBJ2-7	.	.	TRBV18	CASSPPGRQETYEQYF	TGTGCCAGCTCACCCCCGGGCAGACAGGAGACCTACGAGCAGTACTTC
16	TRBJ2-1	TRBD1	few	TRBV6-1	CASRDRTGSSYNEQFF	TGTGCCAGCAGAGACCGGACAGGAAGCTCCTACAATGAGCAGTTCTTC
16	TRBJ2-1	.	once	TRBV11-2	CASRDCRGTTYNEQFF	TGTGCCAGCAGAGACTGTAGGGGGACTACTTACAATGAGCAGTTCTTC
15	TRBJ2-5	.	few	TRBV28	CASVTRVDPRETQYF	TGTGCCAGCGTGACCAGGGTTGATCCTAGGGAGACCCAGTACTTC
13	TRBJ1-2	.	.	TRBV6-5	CASSVQANYGYTF	TGTGCCAGCAGTGTACAGGCGAACTATGGCTACACCTTC
17	TRBJ2-3	.	.	TRBV5-1	CASSLVVTRSSTDTQYF	TGCGCCAGCAGCTTGGTTGTTACCAGATCCTCCACAGATACGCAGTATTTT
15	TRBJ2-7	.	.	TRBV4-3	CASSQAGRQTYEQYF	TGCGCCAGCAGCCAAGCGGGCAGGCAAACCTACGAGCAGTACTTC
14	TRBJ1-2	.	.	TRBV7-9	CASSLSRSGLGYTF	TGTGCCAGCAGCTTAAGCCGGTCAGGGTTGGGCTACACCTTC
15	TRBJ2-3	TRBD2	.	TRBV20-1	CSAIGTSGRTDTQYF	TGCAGTGCTATCGGGACTAGCGGGCGCACAGATACGCAGTATTTT
13	TRBJ2-7	TRBD1	.	TRBV20-1	CSARGQGYYEQYF	TGCAGTGCTAGAGGACAGGGGTACTACGAGCAGTACTTC
16	TRBJ2-7	.	.	TRBV2	CASSKGGQTLSYEQYF	TGTGCCAGCAGTAAAGGAGGACAGACTCTTTCCTACGAGCAGTACTTC
14	TRBJ1-4	.	.	TRBV2	CASSPGGAGEKLFF	TGTGCCAGCAGTCCGGGGGGGGCCGGCGAAAAACTGTTTTTT
14	TRBJ2-5	.	.	TRBV12-3/TRBV12-4	CASSFRLKQETQYF	TGTGCCAGCAGTTTCCGACTAAAACAAGAGACCCAGTACTTC
17	TRBJ2-1	.	once	TRBV29-1	CSVEFVAGVLIYNEQFF	TGCAGCGTTGAGTTCGTGGCAGGGGTCCTCATCTACAATGAGCAGTTCTTC
15	TRBJ2-7	TRBD1	.	TRBV19	CASNDSGTGENEQYF	TGTGCCAGTAACGACTCCGGGACAGGGGAAAACGAGCAGTACTTC